A single sample is the source of the 8 T cell receptor beta chains below, sequenced in a study of OX40 agonist ivuxolimab in advanced cancers. Sequenced by immunoSEQ multiplex PCR; TCRdb stores in-frame clones only, minus some. The sample has approximately 130,000 clones; around 93% are singletons. The sequencing used CD4+ or CD8+ T cells sorted from blood, collected in a trial of the OX40 agonist ivuxolimab. The receptor source for this set is an adult with an advanced solid tumor such as melanoma, head and neck, liver or kidney cancer.

V and J are TRBV5-1 and TRBJ2-5; possibly TRBD1 for D (6 bases). Trimming removed 0 bases at V and 5 bases at J, with 20 bases between. The CDR3 sequence is 17 residues long. Germline assignment: CDR1 SGHRS and CDR2 YFSETQ. The CDR3 sequence is CASSLGRFPLQGETQYF. The CDR3 nucleotides are TGCGCCAGCAGCTTGGGAAGGTTCCCACTACAGGGTGAGACCCAGTACTTC.

The chain links TRBV4-2 to TRBJ2-3; no clear D gene. This CDR3 comprises 16 residues. Germline values: CDR1 LGHNA, CDR2 YNFKEQ. The V gene lost 3 bases and the J gene lost 0 bases, with 13 bases spanning the gap. CDR3 residues: CASSQTTPLSTDTQYF. The CDR3 bases are TGTGCCAGCAGCCAGACCACCCCCCTTAGCACAGATACGCAGTATTTT.

The chain links TRBV27 to TRBJ1-2, with D uncertain. The V gene's germline CDR1 is MNHEY and CDR2 SMNVEV (reference sequence). The CDR3 spans 16 residues. V was trimmed by 6 bases and J by 5 bases, leaving 22 bases between them. CDR3 in DNA: TGTGCCAGCAGCACGACCCTTACCCGGGCCGGGTATGGCTACACCTTC. Its protein product is CASSTTLTRAGYGYTF.

This clone was recorded only once. The rearrangement joins TRBV7-2 to TRBJ2-7; 8 bases map to TRBD2. The CDR3 runs 14 residues. V shed 8 bases, J shed 1 base, and the junction held 7 bases outside the gene matches. Germline V gene sequence: CDR1 SGHTA, CDR2 FQGNSA. The CDR3 reads CASRPRGGSYEQYF. The CDR3 nucleotides are TGTGCCAGCCGACCCCGGGGGGGGTCCTACGAGCAGTACTTC.

This clone was seen only once. The chain employs TRBV10-3 and TRBJ2-5, with 8 bases matching TRBD1. Per the germline V gene, CDR1 is ENHRY and CDR2 is SYGVKD. Unmatched junction bases numbered 8, after V lost 0 bases and J lost 5 bases. The CDR3 is 16 residues long. CDR3 region: CAISESGTGHMETQYF. The CDR3 bases are TGTGCCATCAGTGAGTCTGGGACAGGCCATATGGAGACCCAGTACTTC.

The chain has TRBV5-8 and TRBJ2-6; no clear D gene. The germline CDR1 and CDR2 sequences are SGHTS and YDEGEE. This CDR3 has 15 residues. The V gene lost 1 base and the J gene lost 0 bases, with 5 bases spanning the gap. The CDR3 bases are TGTGCCAGCAGCTTGTTCTACTCTGGGGCCAACGTCCTGACTTTC. Residues: CASSLFYSGANVLTF.

The chain has TRBV4-3 and TRBJ1-6; the D gene is possibly TRBD1 (5 bases). The CDR3 spans 16 residues. Trimming removed 0 bases at V and 7 bases at J, with 13 bases between. CDR1 is LGHNA, CDR2 YSLEER, per germline. CDR3 region: CASSQDSPGRNSPLHF. CDR3 DNA: TGCGCCAGCAGCCAAGATTCCCCAGGGCGGAATTCACCCCTCCACTTT.

The rearrangement uses TRBV7-9 and TRBJ2-7; D might be TRBD1 (6 bases). The CDR3 consists of 15 residues. Trimming removed 5 bases from V and 2 bases from J, with 16 bases in between. Germline V gene lookup returns CDR1 SEHNR and CDR2 FQNEAQ (reference sequence). In nucleotides, the CDR3 is TGTGCCAGCAGCCTTCACAGGGATTCTCCCTACGAGCAGTACTTC. It translates to CASSLHRDSPYEQYF.